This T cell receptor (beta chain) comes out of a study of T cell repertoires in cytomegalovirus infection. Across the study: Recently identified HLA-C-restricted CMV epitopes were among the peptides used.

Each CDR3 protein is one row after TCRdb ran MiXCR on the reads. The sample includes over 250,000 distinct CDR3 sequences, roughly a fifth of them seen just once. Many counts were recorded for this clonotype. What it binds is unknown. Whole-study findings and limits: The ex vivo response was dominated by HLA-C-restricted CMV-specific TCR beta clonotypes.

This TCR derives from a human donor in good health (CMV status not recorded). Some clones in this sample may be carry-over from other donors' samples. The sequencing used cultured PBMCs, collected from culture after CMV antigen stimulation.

CDR3 nucleotides: TGTGCCAGCAGCCCCCACACCGGGGAGCTGTTTTTT. Amino acids: CASSPHTGELFF. V usage is TRBV7-8 and J usage is TRBJ2-2; D is undetermined. Trimming removed 5 bases at V and 3 bases at J, with 4 bases between. The germline gives CDR1 SGHVS, CDR2 FQNEAQ. The CDR3 spans 12 residues. Full variable domain (rest looked up from reference TRBV7-8 and TRBJ2-2): GAGVSQSPRYKVAKRGQDVALRCDPISGHVSLFWYQQALGQGPEFLTYFQNEAQLDKSGLPSDRFFAERPEGSVSTLKIQRTQQEDSAVYLCASSPHTGELFFGEGSRLTVL.